These T cell receptor beta chains were read from a single sample in a study of T cells in Graves' hyperthyroidism and ophthalmopathy. TCRdb independently ran MiXCR on the multiplex PCR reads; one entry per CDR3 protein. The sample yields around 690,000 distinct CDR3 sequences, less than 25% seen once. The sequenced sample was blood. The origin of the receptors is a man between 25 and 39 years old with Graves' ophthalmopathy. Each CDR3 is given with its conserved first and last residue. The order of the fields is J gene, clone size, V gene, D gene, CDR3 length, CDR3 protein, CDR3 DNA. A D gene is named only where the DNA matches it firmly. Rows may omit the clone size; those that give it use once, few, many or a size class.

>TRBJ2-5|-|TRBV28|-|16
CASSQALHLYQETQYF
TGTGCCAGCAGTCAGGCCCTCCACTTGTACCAAGAGACCCAGTACTTC
>TRBJ1-1|-|TRBV12-3/TRBV12-4|TRBD1|15
CASRATGRRNTEAFF
TGTGCCAGCAGAGCGACAGGGCGGAGGAACACTGAAGCTTTCTTT
>TRBJ1-1|many|TRBV7-8|TRBD1|18
CASSLNTGTGGRGTEAFF
TGTGCCAGCAGCTTGAATACCGGGACAGGGGGAAGGGGCACTGAAGCTTTCTTT
>TRBJ1-6|many|TRBV11-2|TRBD1|16
CASSLAWRDRVSPLHF
TGTGCCAGCAGCTTAGCCTGGAGGGACAGGGTTTCACCCCTCCACTTT
>TRBJ2-4|-|TRBV3-1|-|19
CASSQVAWQGASAKNIQYF
TGTGCCAGCAGCCAAGTCGCTTGGCAAGGGGCTAGCGCCAAAAACATTCAGTACTTC
>TRBJ2-1|-|TRBV9|-|14
CASSVALGYNEQFF
TGTGCCAGCAGCGTAGCACTGGGGTACAATGAGCAGTTCTTC
>TRBJ2-3|once|TRBV6-1|-|14
CASGLTGTLDTQYF
TGTGCCAGCGGGCTCACGGGTACTTTAGATACGCAGTATTTT
>TRBJ2-7|few|TRBV20-1|TRBD1|13
CSAGSTGVHEQYF
TGCAGTGCTGGCAGTACAGGGGTCCACGAGCAGTACTTC
>TRBJ2-2|-|TRBV20-1|TRBD2|15
CSAREWTSATGELFF
TGCAGTGCTAGAGAATGGACTAGCGCTACCGGGGAGCTGTTTTTT
>TRBJ2-1|-|TRBV11-2|-|13
CASSLMDYNEQFF
TGTGCCAGCAGCCTCATGGATTACAATGAGCAGTTCTTC
>TRBJ2-3|-|TRBV20-1|TRBD2|16
CSAREGTSGHTDTQYF
TGCAGTGCTAGAGAGGGGACTAGCGGCCACACAGATACGCAGTATTTT
>TRBJ1-4|-|TRBV7-9|-|16
CASSLYRTDQGEKLFF
TGTGCCAGCAGCTTATATCGTACAGACCAAGGAGAAAAACTGTTTTTT
>TRBJ2-7|-|TRBV11-2|-|13
CASSLRLIDEQYF
TGTGCCAGCAGCTTAAGGCTAATAGACGAGCAGTACTTC